This paragraph reports one T cell receptor beta chain. Its specificity is not known. This sample is drawn from a study of CD4+ T cells in melanoma. Losses at the gene ends were 6 bases for V and 4 bases for J; bases not matched to a gene: 12. The germline V gene encodes CDR1 SQVTM and CDR2 ANQGSEA. CDR3 length: 14 residues. Study outcomes and limitations: CD8+ T cell, macrophage and B cell function reportedly correlated with neoantigen-specific CD4+ T cells. Reportedly, melanoma neoantigen-specific CD4+ T cells showed varied differentiation states.

Only in-frame clones appear in the TCRdb table, and some are missing; sequencing was by immunoSEQ multiplex PCR. This repertoire shows thousands of clones, about 56% found once; its top ten account for about 17%. The source material was cells from a culture (not recorded whether cultured in vitro). The chain couples TRBV29-1 to TRBJ2-7, with 7 nucleotides matching TRBD1. The TCR sequence derives from a human donor with melanoma. The CDR3 is CSVATGVEAYEQYF. CDR3 nucleotides: TGCAGCGTCGCTACAGGGGTTGAGGCTTACGAGCAGTACTTC.